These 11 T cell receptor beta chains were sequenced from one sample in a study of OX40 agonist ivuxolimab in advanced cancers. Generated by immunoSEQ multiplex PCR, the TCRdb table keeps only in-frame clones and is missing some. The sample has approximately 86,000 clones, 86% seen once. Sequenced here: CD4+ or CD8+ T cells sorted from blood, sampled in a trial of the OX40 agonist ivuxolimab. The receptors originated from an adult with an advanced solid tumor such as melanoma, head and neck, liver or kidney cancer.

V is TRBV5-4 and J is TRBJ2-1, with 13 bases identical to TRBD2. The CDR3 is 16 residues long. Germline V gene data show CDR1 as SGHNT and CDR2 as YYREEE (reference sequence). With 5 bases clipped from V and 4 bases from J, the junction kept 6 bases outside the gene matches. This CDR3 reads CASRRGTSGEYNEQFF. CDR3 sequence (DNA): TGTGCCAGCAGACGCGGGACTAGCGGGGAATACAATGAGCAGTTCTTC.

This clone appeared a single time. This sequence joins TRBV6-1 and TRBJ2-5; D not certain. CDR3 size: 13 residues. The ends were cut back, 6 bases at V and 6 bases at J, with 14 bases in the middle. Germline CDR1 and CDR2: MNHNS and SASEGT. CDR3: CASSSDFTKTQYF. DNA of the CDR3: TGTGCCAGCAGCTCCGATTTTACTAAGACCCAGTACTTC.

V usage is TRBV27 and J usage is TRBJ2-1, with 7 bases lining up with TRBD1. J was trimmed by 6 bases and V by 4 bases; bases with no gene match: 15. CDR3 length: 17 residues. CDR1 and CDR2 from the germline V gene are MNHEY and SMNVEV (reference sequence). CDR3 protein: CASSWGPRQGPLNEQFF. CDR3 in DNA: TGTGCCAGCAGTTGGGGACCTCGACAGGGACCCCTCAATGAGCAGTTCTTC.

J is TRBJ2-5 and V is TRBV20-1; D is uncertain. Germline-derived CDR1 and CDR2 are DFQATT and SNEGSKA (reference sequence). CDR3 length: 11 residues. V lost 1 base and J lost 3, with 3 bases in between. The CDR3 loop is CSARAKETQYF. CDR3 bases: TGCAGTGCTAGAGCTAAAGAGACCCAGTACTTC.

In DNA form, the CDR3 reads TGCGCCAGCTCTCGGGATAGCGGGGACTCCTACAATGAGCAGTTCTTC. As protein: CASSRDSGDSYNEQFF. The J gene is TRBJ2-1, the V gene TRBV5-1, with TRBD2 matching over 8 bases. The CDR3 contains 16 residues. CDR1 and CDR2 from the germline V gene are SGHRS and YFSETQ. V trimming: 7 bases; J trimming: 0 bases; junction bases outside the gene matches: 9.

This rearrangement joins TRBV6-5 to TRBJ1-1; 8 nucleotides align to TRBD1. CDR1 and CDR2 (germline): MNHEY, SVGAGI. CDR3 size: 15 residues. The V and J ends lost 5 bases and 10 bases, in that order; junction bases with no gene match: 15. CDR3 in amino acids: CASSLAGTGRLTAFF. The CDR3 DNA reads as TGTGCCAGCAGTCTGGCCGGGACAGGACGTTTAACAGCTTTCTTT.

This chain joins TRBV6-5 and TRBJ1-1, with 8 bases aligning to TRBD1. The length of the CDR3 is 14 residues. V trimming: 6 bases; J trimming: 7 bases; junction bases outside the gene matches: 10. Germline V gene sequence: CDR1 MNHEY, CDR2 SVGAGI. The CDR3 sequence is CASSRTGKKFEAFF. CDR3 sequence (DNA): TGTGCCAGCAGCCGGACAGGGAAAAAATTTGAAGCTTTCTTT.

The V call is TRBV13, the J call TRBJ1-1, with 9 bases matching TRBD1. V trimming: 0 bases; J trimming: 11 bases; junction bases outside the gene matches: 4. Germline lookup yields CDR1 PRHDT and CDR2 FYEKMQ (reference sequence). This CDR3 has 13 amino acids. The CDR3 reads CASSLGQGAYAFF. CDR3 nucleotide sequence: TGTGCCAGCAGCTTAGGACAGGGGGCTTATGCTTTCTTT.

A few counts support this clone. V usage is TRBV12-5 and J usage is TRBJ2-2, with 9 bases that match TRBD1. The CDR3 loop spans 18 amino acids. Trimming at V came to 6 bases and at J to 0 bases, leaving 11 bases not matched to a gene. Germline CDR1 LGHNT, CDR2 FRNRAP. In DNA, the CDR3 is TGTGCTAGTGGCTCACCCGCCGGGACAGGGACGAACACCGGGGAGCTGTTTTTT. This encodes CASGSPAGTGTNTGELFF.

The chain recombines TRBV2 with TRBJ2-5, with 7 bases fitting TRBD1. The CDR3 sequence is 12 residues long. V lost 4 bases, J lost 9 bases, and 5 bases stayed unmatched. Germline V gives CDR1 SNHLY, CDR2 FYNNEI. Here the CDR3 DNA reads TGTGCCAGCAGTGCACTACAGGGGCCCCAGTACTTC. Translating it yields CASSALQGPQYF.

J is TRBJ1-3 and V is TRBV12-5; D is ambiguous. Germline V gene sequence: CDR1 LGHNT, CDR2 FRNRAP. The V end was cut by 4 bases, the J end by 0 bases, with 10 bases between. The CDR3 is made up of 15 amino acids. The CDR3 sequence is CASGSGQTSGNTIYF. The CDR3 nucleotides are TGTGCTAGTGGTTCCGGGCAGACCTCTGGAAACACCATATATTTT.